These 20 T cell receptor beta chains were all obtained from the same sample, sequenced in a study of blood T cell repertoires in COVID-19. The protocol was immunoSEQ multiplex PCR, while the TCRdb copy is restricted to in-frame clones and leaves out a portion. The sample contains about 380,000 clones, 88% of which appear only once. The sequencing input was PBMCs or T cells enriched from blood (not recorded which). These receptors all come from a woman aged 18 to 35 who had recovered from COVID-19.

This rearrangement joins TRBV7-6 to TRBJ2-3, with D perhaps matching TRBD2 (6 bases). Germline V gene lookup returns CDR1 SGHVS and CDR2 FNYEAQ. The CDR3 contains 18 residues. V was clipped by 1 base and J by 3 bases, with 20 bases between them. This chain's CDR3 is CASSLGVLLAPPTDTQYF. The CDR3 DNA reads TGTGCCAGCAGCTTAGGTGTTTTACTAGCTCCCCCGACAGATACGCAGTATTTT.

This clone was observed a single time. The rearrangement joins TRBV4-2 to TRBJ2-5, with 7 bases that match TRBD1. CDR3 length: 14 amino acids. V lost 3 bases, J lost 5 bases, and 6 bases stayed unmatched. CDR1 and CDR2 from the germline V gene are LGHNA and YNFKEQ. In nucleotides, the CDR3 is TGTGCCAGCAGCCAGGCCGGGACAGAGGAGACCCAGTACTTC. It is translated as CASSQAGTEETQYF.

The chain is built from TRBV5-1 and TRBJ2-1; TRBD1 matches 8 bases. V trimming: 0 bases; J trimming: 6 bases; junction bases outside the gene matches: 8. The CDR3 covers 16 residues. Germline-derived CDR1 and CDR2 are SGHRS and YFSETQ. The CDR3 loop reads CASSLAGTGGVNEQFF. CDR3 nucleotides: TGCGCCAGCAGCTTGGCCGGGACAGGTGGGGTCAATGAGCAGTTCTTC.

V is TRBV6-5 and J is TRBJ2-5, with unresolved D. Germline CDR1 reads MNHEY; CDR2 reads SVGAGI. This CDR3 spans 12 amino acids. V shed 2 bases and J shed 2 bases, with 3 bases lying between them. CDR3 sequence: CASSYPQETQYF. The CDR3 DNA reads TGTGCCAGCAGTTACCCACAAGAGACCCAGTACTTC.

The chain links TRBV7-6 to TRBJ1-4; D unresolved. Germline CDR1 and CDR2: SGHVS and FNYEAQ. The V and J ends lost 1 base and 6 bases respectively, with 12 bases between them. The CDR3 covers 15 residues. The CDR3, as DNA: TGTGCCAGCAGCTTAGAGGTTTCGGAGGATGAAAAACTGTTTTTT. Its translation: CASSLEVSEDEKLFF.

The V and J genes are TRBV18 and TRBJ2-5; TRBD1 agrees at 9 bases. Germline loops: CDR1 KGHSH, CDR2 LQKENI. With V trimmed by 2 bases and J by 1 base, 8 bases remained unmatched. The CDR3 runs 17 residues. CDR3 sequence: CASSPTGGQGRQETQYF. The CDR3 DNA sequence: TGTGCCAGCTCACCAACGGGGGGACAGGGCCGCCAAGAGACCCAGTACTTC.

The chain couples TRBV5-1 to TRBJ1-1, with D unclear. Trimming took 0 bases from V and 2 from J, leaving 11 bases between them. The CDR3 consists of 15 residues. Germline values: CDR1 SGHRS, CDR2 YFSETQ. CDR3 nucleotide sequence: TGCGCCAGCAGCTTGGATCATATACTAAACACTGAAGCTTTCTTT. Translation gives CASSLDHILNTEAFF.

This chain links TRBV10-1 with TRBJ1-2; no definite D call. The germline V gene has CDR1 WNHNN and CDR2 SYGVQD (reference sequence). The CDR3 totals 12 residues. Trimming shortened V by 6 bases and J by 4 bases, and 9 bases separated the two germline ends. The DNA of the CDR3 is TGCGCCAGCAGAGACATCCGCTATGGCTACACCTTC. Amino acid sequence: CASRDIRYGYTF.

As to this clone: The same CDR3 is also encoded by other DNA sequences in this sample. J is TRBJ1-2 and V is TRBV7-9, with TRBD1 identical over 7 bases. CDR3 length equals 13 residues. Germline trimming cut 3 bases from V and 3 bases from J; bases unmatched to any gene: 1. Germline CDR1 is SEHNR and CDR2 is FQNEAQ (reference sequence). The CDR3 loop is CASSLQGDYGYTF. Here the CDR3 DNA reads TGTGCCAGCAGCTTGCAGGGGGACTATGGCTACACCTTC.

This clone was seen only once. CDR3 nucleotides: TGTGCCACCTTGTCGGGGGAGGGAGCTTTCTTT. This codes for CATLSGEGAFF. The J gene is TRBJ1-1, the V gene TRBV19, with a weak D call TRBD1 (5 bases). Trimming stripped 10 bases from V and 10 bases from J, with 16 bases between. This CDR3 is built from 11 residues. Looked up from germline, CDR1 is LNHDA and CDR2 is SQIVND (reference sequence). Supplemented by reference TRBV19 and TRBJ1-1, the full variable domain reads DGGITQSPKYLFRKEGQNVTLSCEQNLNHDAMYWYRQDPGQGLRLIYYSQIVNDFQKGDIAEGYSVSREKKESFPLTVTSAQKNPTAFYLCATLSGEGAFFGQGTRLTVV.

J is TRBJ2-7 and V is TRBV30, with 7 bases aligning to TRBD1. Per the germline V gene, CDR1 is GTSNPN and CDR2 is SVGIG (reference sequence). The CDR3 runs 14 residues. Trimming removed 4 bases from V and 1 base from J; junction bases left unmatched: 7. In DNA form, the CDR3 reads TGTGCCTGGACCAGGAGACAGGGTTCCTACGAGCAGTACTTC. Translation: CAWTRRQGSYEQYF.

V usage is TRBV14 and J usage is TRBJ1-1; weak D call: TRBD1 (5 bases). Trimming removed 0 bases from V and 4 bases from J, with 21 bases in between. The CDR3 spans 18 residues. CDR1 is SGHDN, CDR2 FVKESK, per germline. The CDR3 DNA reads as TGTGCCAGCAGCCAAGATTGGCTATCGGGCCGTAGGGGCACTGAAGCTTTCTTT. Translating it yields CASSQDWLSGRRGTEAFF.

The chain combines TRBV4-3 with TRBJ1-4; tentative D call: TRBD1 (6 bases). The germline V and J ends were trimmed by 0 bases and 5 bases, with 16 bases remaining between them. CDR3 length equals 17 residues. Germline V gene data show CDR1 as LGHNA and CDR2 as YSLEER. The CDR3 loop is CASSQESLDRRNEKLFF. CDR3 coding DNA: TGCGCCAGCAGCCAAGAAAGCCTAGACAGGAGGAATGAAAAACTGTTTTTT.

The chain has TRBV14 and TRBJ1-1; 7 bases align to TRBD1. V dropped 3 bases and J dropped 10; count of bases not matched to a gene: 17. This CDR3 has 16 amino acids. The V gene's germline CDR1 is SGHDN and CDR2 FVKESK. CDR3 sequence reads: CASSHRGTAAGLRAFF. Written as DNA, the CDR3 is TGTGCCAGCAGCCACAGAGGGACAGCGGCAGGTCTCAGAGCTTTCTTT.

This clone has only one observation. The chain has TRBV5-4 and TRBJ2-5; D might be TRBD1 (6 bases). CDR1 and CDR2 from the germline V gene are SGHNT and YYREEE (reference sequence). Trimming pared 3 bases from V and 4 bases from J, leaving 16 bases between. The CDR3 is 15 residues long. The CDR3 loop is CASSSPAQGGETQYF. The CDR3 nucleotides read TGTGCCAGCAGCTCGCCCGCACAAGGGGGAGAGACCCAGTACTTC.

V gene TRBV29-1 combines with J gene TRBJ2-5; 7 bases line up with TRBD2. The CDR3 sequence is 12 residues long. Germline lookup yields CDR1 SQVTM and CDR2 ANQGSEA. V dropped 2 bases and J dropped 9; count of bases not matched to a gene: 6. In DNA form, the CDR3 reads TGCAGCGTTGAACCTAGCGGTTTGGCCCAGTACTTC. Translated: CSVEPSGLAQYF.

V usage is TRBV9 and J usage is TRBJ2-1, with a tentative D call TRBD2 (5 bases). V dropped 0 bases and J dropped 3 bases, with 10 bases sitting between them. This CDR3 comprises 15 residues. Germline V gene lookup returns CDR1 SGDLS and CDR2 YYNGEE. The chain's CDR3 is CASSVDSANYNEQFF. CDR3 nucleotides: TGTGCCAGCAGCGTAGATAGCGCAAACTACAATGAGCAGTTCTTC.

This clone has just a few counts. This chain connects TRBV7-9 to TRBJ2-3, with TRBD1 matching over 7 bases. Germline-derived CDR1 and CDR2 are SEHNR and FQNEAQ (reference sequence). CDR3 length: 16 amino acids. Unmatched junction bases numbered 8, after V lost 5 bases and J lost 0 bases. CDR3 DNA: TGTGCCAGCAGCCCGTGGACAGGACCTAGCACAGATACGCAGTATTTT. Its protein product is CASSPWTGPSTDTQYF. The whole variable domain, remainder taken from reference TRBV7-9 and TRBJ2-3, is DTGVSQNPRHKITKRGQNVTFRCDPISEHNRLYWYRQTLGQGPEFLTYFQNEAQLEKSRLLSDRFSAERPKGSFSTLEIQRTEQGDSAMYLCASSPWTGPSTDTQYFGPGTRLTVL.

The rearrangement links TRBV7-8 to TRBJ2-7; no clear D. The CDR3 runs 13 residues. Trimming took 1 base from V and 3 from J, leaving 7 bases between them. CDR1 and CDR2 (germline): SGHVS, FQNEAQ. The CDR3 loop reads CASSLGFGYEQYF. The CDR3 nucleotides are TGTGCCAGCAGCTTAGGATTCGGCTACGAGCAGTACTTC.

This chain links TRBV14 with TRBJ1-4, with D possibly matching TRBD1 (5 bases). The germline CDR1 and CDR2 sequences are SGHDN and FVKESK. Trimming cost V 0 bases and J 7 bases, with 12 bases left between them. The CDR3 length is 15 residues. This CDR3 is CASSQERGASEKLFF. CDR3 DNA: TGTGCCAGCAGCCAAGAACGCGGGGCTAGTGAAAAACTGTTTTTT.